This record looks at one T cell receptor (beta chain) sequence and its context. Trimming left V 8 bases short and J 0 bases short, with 8 bases between. The CDR3 consists of 14 residues. CDR1 is MNHEY and CDR2 is SVGAGI in the germline V gene. This sample is drawn from a study of control samples from healthy donors and cancer patients. Assay used: immunoSEQ multiplex PCR; TCRdb lists only in-frame clones, some missing. The repertoire holds 65,000 to 80,000 clones, approximately 90% seen once, with under 2.5% in the top ten. What was sequenced was PBMCs. The sequence came from a woman aged 55-75 years with head and neck cancer. V and J are TRBV6-5 and TRBJ1-6; no clear D gene. CDR3 DNA sequence: TGTGCCAGCGCACAGAGCTCCTATAATTCACCCCTCCACTTT. The encoded protein is CASAQSSYNSPLHF.